This T cell receptor beta chain came from a study of early T cells in non-severe SARS-CoV-2 infection. Findings of the study overall: VDJdb-based matching was biased toward anti-spike CD8 responses and missed private and CD4 specificities.

Each cDNA molecule carried a unique molecular identifier. Via MiXCR, TCRdb re-called the 5' RACE reads, giving one row per CDR3 protein. The sample consists of roughly 75,000 distinct CDR3 sequences, roughly a sixth of them appearing once. This clonotype was detected a few times. Antigen specificity is unknown. The source is an adult who was a healthcare worker with PCR-confirmed SARS-CoV-2 infection or an uninfected control (not recorded which). The sample taken for sequencing was whole blood.

CDR3 coding DNA: TGTGCCAGCAGTCCGATCCGGGTAGCGGGTTTGGCAGATACGCAGTATTTT. Translated, it gives CASSPIRVAGLADTQYF. The rearrangement joins TRBV27 to TRBJ2-3; 7 bases fit TRBD2. Germline trimming cut 5 bases from V and 4 bases from J; bases unmatched to any gene: 15. Germline V gene data show CDR1 as MNHEY and CDR2 as SMNVEV (reference sequence). This CDR3 has 17 residues.